These T cell receptor beta chains were read from a single sample in a study of T cell responses to AZD1222 COVID-19 vaccine. Produced via immunoSEQ multiplex PCR; TCRdb's table is partial and in-frame only. The data show around 130,000 clones, roughly 92% seen once. The source was peripheral blood, collected 28 days after the second AZD1222 dose. The receptors derive from an adult who received the AZD1222 COVID-19 vaccine. Each CDR3 is given with its conserved first and last residue. Fields, in order: J gene, V gene, D gene, clone size, CDR3 protein, CDR3 DNA. The D gene is left open where the match is weak. Clone size appears in some rows only: once, few, many, or a class for an expanded clone.

>TRBJ2-7|TRBV7-3|TRBD2|once
CASSLNLAGVGEQYF
TGTGCCAGCAGCTTAAACCTGGCGGGAGTCGGAGAGCAGTACTTC
>TRBJ1-2|TRBV19|-|-
CATTLEQAGNYGYTF
TGTGCCACAACCTTAGAGCAGGCGGGTAACTATGGCTACACCTTC
>TRBJ1-1|TRBV9|-|-
CASSTGQMGTEAFF
TGTGCCAGCAGCACGGGGCAGATGGGCACTGAAGCTTTCTTT
>TRBJ2-2|TRBV6-2/TRBV6-3|-|once
CASSSPTWSTGELFF
TGTGCCAGCAGTTCCCCAACCTGGTCGACCGGGGAGCTGTTTTTT
>TRBJ1-1|TRBV6-2/TRBV6-3|TRBD1|-
CASSFGQGVSMNTEAFF
TGTGCCAGCAGTTTCGGACAGGGGGTTAGCATGAACACTGAAGCTTTCTTT
>TRBJ1-1|TRBV30|-|-
CAWSPGRTEAFF
TGTGCCTGGAGCCCTGGGCGCACTGAAGCTTTCTTT
>TRBJ1-6|TRBV19|-|-
CASSPGTLHNSPLHF
TGTGCCAGTAGTCCCGGGACCCTACATAATTCACCCCTCCACTTT
>TRBJ2-3|TRBV5-4|TRBD2|-
CASSLGRASPGTQYF
TGTGCCAGCAGCCTGGGGAGGGCCAGTCCGGGTACGCAGTATTTT
>TRBJ2-2|TRBV5-1|-|-
CASSRYRGGLNTGELFF
TGCGCCAGCAGCCGGTACCGCGGGGGCCTGAACACCGGGGAGCTGTTTTTT
>TRBJ1-5|TRBV3-1/TRBV3-2|-|once
CASSQDRFQPQHF
TGTGCCAGCAGCCAAGACAGGTTTCAACCCCAGCATTTT
>TRBJ2-5|TRBV9|-|-
CASSVDGGETQYF
TGTGCCAGCAGCGTAGATGGGGGGGAGACCCAGTACTTC
>TRBJ2-7|TRBV10-3|-|-
CAIRGRQDEQYF
TGTGCCATCAGGGGGAGACAGGACGAGCAGTACTTC
>TRBJ1-2|TRBV27|-|-
CASSYGGGYTF
TGTGCCAGCAGTTACGGGGGGGGCTACACCTTC
>TRBJ1-1|TRBV19|-|-
CASSRMRDEAFF
TGTGCCAGTAGTCGAATGAGAGATGAAGCTTTCTTT
>TRBJ2-7|TRBV6-2/TRBV6-3|TRBD2|-
CASRPSGGYEQYF
TGTGCCAGCAGGCCTAGCGGGGGCTACGAGCAGTACTTC
>TRBJ2-2|TRBV7-3|-|few
CASSPRQGETGELFF
TGTGCCAGCAGCCCCCGGCAGGGTGAGACCGGGGAGCTGTTTTTT
>TRBJ2-5|TRBV25-1|-|-
CASSDPQGPGETQYF
TGTGCCAGCAGTGACCCCCAGGGGCCAGGAGAGACCCAGTACTTC
>TRBJ2-7|TRBV7-8|-|-
CASSLPGAGEQYF
TGTGCCAGCAGCTTACCGGGGGCGGGAGAGCAGTACTTC
>TRBJ2-7|TRBV10-3|-|-
CAISEDHEQYF
TGTGCCATCAGTGAGGACCACGAGCAGTACTTC
>TRBJ2-2|TRBV27|-|once
CASSPHTGELFF
TGTGCCAGCAGTCCCCACACCGGGGAGCTGTTTTTT
>TRBJ2-7|TRBV10-3|-|-
CAISDVGAIYEQYF
TGTGCCATCAGTGACGTGGGAGCTATCTACGAGCAGTACTTC
>TRBJ1-2|TRBV7-2|-|-
CASNPGGANYGYTF
TGTGCCAGCAACCCCGGGGGAGCTAACTATGGCTACACCTTC
>TRBJ1-1|TRBV12-5|-|once
CASGSLGAETEAFF
TGTGCTAGTGGTTCCTTGGGGGCTGAGACTGAAGCTTTCTTT
>TRBJ1-5|TRBV2|-|-
CASSDGMGQQPQHF
TGTGCCAGCAGTGATGGGATGGGGCAGCAGCCCCAGCATTTT
>TRBJ2-2|TRBV7-3|-|-
CASSPKAGELFF
TGTGCCAGCAGCCCCAAGGCCGGGGAGCTGTTTTTT
>TRBJ2-3|TRBV7-3|TRBD2|-
CASSLSSGGFTDTQYF
TGTGCCAGCAGCTTATCGAGCGGGGGGTTCACAGATACGCAGTATTTT
>TRBJ1-5|TRBV7-2|-|-
CASSSQFSNQPQHF
TGTGCCAGCAGCTCACAGTTTAGCAATCAGCCCCAGCATTTT
>TRBJ2-7|TRBV28|-|few
CASRASGVSGEQYF
TGTGCCAGCCGGGCCTCAGGGGTAAGCGGCGAGCAGTACTTC
>TRBJ1-5|TRBV30|-|-
CAWSRSEVHSNQPQHF
TGTGCCTGGAGTAGGTCTGAAGTACATAGCAATCAGCCCCAGCATTTT
>TRBJ2-1|TRBV5-5|TRBD1|-
CASSLEGASYNEQFF
TGTGCCAGCAGCTTGGAGGGGGCCTCCTACAATGAGCAGTTCTTC
>TRBJ2-5|TRBV6-5|-|-
CASSPGSARLGTQYF
TGTGCCAGCAGCCCCGGCTCCGCAAGGTTGGGGACCCAGTACTTC
>TRBJ1-6|TRBV5-4|TRBD1|-
CASSLPMTGQNSPLHF
TGTGCCAGCAGCCTCCCTATGACAGGGCAAAATTCACCCCTCCACTTT
>TRBJ2-1|TRBV15|TRBD2|once
CATSRDGASGGWNEQFF
TGTGCCACCAGCAGAGATGGGGCTAGCGGGGGGTGGAATGAGCAGTTCTTC
>TRBJ2-5|TRBV30|-|-
CAWSVGGEVETQYF
TGTGCCTGGAGTGTGGGCGGAGAGGTGGAGACCCAGTACTTC
>TRBJ2-1|TRBV11-2|TRBD2|-
CASSLGALAGGYNEQFF
TGTGCCAGCAGCTTAGGAGCCCTAGCGGGGGGCTACAATGAGCAGTTCTTC
>TRBJ2-3|TRBV2|-|-
CASSGLAATDTQYF
TGTGCCAGCAGTGGTTTAGCAGCTACAGATACGCAGTATTTT
>TRBJ1-5|TRBV4-2|-|-
CASSQAEPNSNQPQHF
TGTGCCAGCAGCCAAGCCGAACCTAATAGCAATCAGCCCCAGCATTTT
>TRBJ2-7|TRBV14|-|-
CASSQVGHEQYF
TGTGCCAGCAGCCAAGTCGGGCACGAGCAGTACTTC
>TRBJ1-1|TRBV5-1|TRBD1|-
CASSAGQGGTEAFF
TGCGCCAGCAGCGCGGGACAGGGTGGCACTGAAGCTTTCTTT
>TRBJ1-1|TRBV12-3/TRBV12-4|-|-
CASSFPYTEAFF
TGTGCCAGCAGTTTTCCATACACTGAAGCTTTCTTT
>TRBJ2-7|TRBV19|-|-
CASSIRYYSYEQYF
TGTGCCAGTAGTATTAGGTATTACTCCTACGAGCAGTACTTC
>TRBJ1-1|TRBV7-2|TRBD1|once
CASSLDRMNTEAFF
TGTGCCAGCAGCTTGGACAGGATGAACACTGAAGCTTTCTTT
>TRBJ1-2|TRBV12-3/TRBV12-4|-|-
CASTIGSYGYTF
TGTGCCAGCACCATAGGGTCCTATGGCTACACCTTC
>TRBJ2-6|TRBV28|-|-
CASSAPPGANVLTF
TGTGCCAGCAGTGCACCTCCAGGGGCCAACGTCCTGACTTTC
>TRBJ1-1|TRBV6-5|-|-
CASSRTPGNTEAFF
TGTGCCAGCAGTCGGACCCCTGGGAACACTGAAGCTTTCTTT
>TRBJ2-3|TRBV5-6|-|once
CASSLLDSNPVKTDTQYF
TGTGCCAGCAGCTTGTTGGACTCGAATCCCGTGAAAACAGATACGCAGTATTTT
>TRBJ2-7|TRBV18|TRBD2|-
CASSPPAAGGAYEQYF
TGTGCCAGCTCACCACCAGCCGCGGGAGGCGCATACGAGCAGTACTTC
>TRBJ1-1|TRBV3-1/TRBV3-2|-|once
CASSQRSFGVTEAFF
TGTGCCAGCAGCCAAAGGAGCTTTGGGGTCACTGAAGCTTTCTTT
>TRBJ2-1|TRBV5-1|TRBD2|-
CASSSLTSGGANEQFF
TGCGCCAGCAGCTCCCTGACTAGCGGGGGGGCAAATGAGCAGTTCTTC
>TRBJ2-1|TRBV7-2|TRBD2|once
CASSLVSGLVVHEQFF
TGTGCCAGCAGCTTAGTATCGGGACTAGTTGTCCATGAGCAGTTCTTC
>TRBJ2-5|TRBV21-1|-|-
CASSKFGGRAGETQYF
TGTGCCAGCAGCAAGTTCGGCGGGAGGGCCGGAGAGACCCAGTACTTC
>TRBJ2-3|TRBV24-1|-|once
CATSVGSTDTQYF
TGTGCCACCAGTGTCGGCAGCACAGATACGCAGTATTTT
>TRBJ2-6|TRBV30|-|once
CAWGGPAGSGANVLTF
TGTGCCTGGGGAGGCCCCGCGGGCTCTGGGGCCAACGTCCTGACTTTC
>TRBJ2-7|TRBV4-2|-|-
CASSQGRSEQYF
TGTGCCAGCAGCCAAGGTCGGAGCGAGCAGTACTTC
>TRBJ2-2|TRBV9|-|-
CASQREQGNTGELFF
TGTGCCAGCCAGCGGGAACAGGGGAACACCGGGGAGCTGTTTTTT
>TRBJ2-2|TRBV7-3|-|few
CASSLRQGFGELFF
TGTGCCAGCAGCTTACGGCAGGGGTTCGGGGAGCTGTTTTTT